These T cell receptor beta chains were read from a single sample in a study of neurological immune-mediated disorders. TCRdb processed the 5' RACE reads anew with MiXCR; each CDR3 protein has one entry. Of roughly 39,000 distinct CDR3 sequences in the sample, just under 7.5% were seen once. Sequenced sample: CD4+ T cells from blood. These receptors originate from a man in his forties or fifties in good health. The CDR3 runs from the conserved cysteine through the conserved F or W.

j_gene,v_gene,CDR3aa
TRBJ1-1,TRBV20-1,CSARGGSRGTEAFF
TRBJ1-1,TRBV5-6,CASSLSLERMNTEAFF
TRBJ2-3,TRBV5-1,CASSFLRATGPTDTQYF
TRBJ2-2,TRBV7-9,CASSGRLAPLRWTGELFF
TRBJ2-2,TRBV19,CASSIRPPGELFF
TRBJ1-4,TRBV6-2/TRBV6-3,CASSRGATEEKLFF
TRBJ1-4,TRBV25-1,CASSAPTGTNEKLFF
TRBJ1-1,TRBV6-6,CASSWTGNTEAFF
TRBJ2-2,TRBV20-1,CSARPRGRGDTGELFF
TRBJ1-1,TRBV5-1,CASSLWGLNTEAFF
TRBJ1-4,TRBV20-1,CSALRRTGNNEKLFF
TRBJ2-1,TRBV6-2/TRBV6-3,CASSYLASANEQFF
TRBJ2-7,TRBV10-3,CAISGGSNSYEQYF
TRBJ2-4,TRBV20-1,CSADPGVGALAKNIQYF
TRBJ2-1,TRBV5-1,CASSSALAGAYNEQFF
TRBJ2-4,TRBV6-2/TRBV6-3,CASSQGQAAKNIQYF
TRBJ2-2,TRBV28,CASIKRATGELFF
TRBJ1-5,TRBV28,CASSFRGYNQPQHF
TRBJ2-5,TRBV7-9,CASSPGLAPETQYF
TRBJ2-3,TRBV20-1,CSARKAGGTDTQYF
TRBJ2-1,TRBV5-1,CASSWGQQLSYNEQFF
TRBJ2-1,TRBV18,CASSPPGGTSGGSSYNEQFF
TRBJ1-1,TRBV29-1,CSVQGMNTEAFF
TRBJ2-2,TRBV9,CASSDRTGGPGELFF
TRBJ2-2,TRBV5-6,CACESLNTGELFF
TRBJ2-1,TRBV6-2/TRBV6-3,CASSGGASGYNEQFF
TRBJ2-1,TRBV7-2,CASSPQRDEQFF
TRBJ2-3,TRBV29-1,CSVARGGLTDTQYF
TRBJ2-7,TRBV9,CASSRDTPYEQYF
TRBJ2-7,TRBV20-1,CSAPGWGGNEQYF
TRBJ2-3,TRBV7-8,CASSLRPGAYTDTQYF
TRBJ2-1,TRBV20-1,CSARDAAGGSYNEQFF
TRBJ2-5,TRBV4-3,CASSQSWAGQETQYF
TRBJ1-3,TRBV7-2,CASSFDRAAGNTIYF
TRBJ1-2,TRBV6-5,CASRRAGYYGYTF
TRBJ2-2,TRBV20-1,CSPLGPLAGPNTGELFF
TRBJ2-7,TRBV29-1,CSATHLGGEEQYF
TRBJ2-4,TRBV12-3/TRBV12-4,CASSFGQLAKNIQYF
TRBJ2-5,TRBV5-1,CASSPGAGVGETQYF
TRBJ2-1,TRBV20-1,CSASQGRGPSEQFF
TRBJ2-5,TRBV5-1,CASRRTGIETQYF
TRBJ2-3,TRBV7-2,CASSHRDREETQYF
TRBJ1-1,TRBV15,CATSRDQGTKNTEAFF
TRBJ2-2,TRBV10-3,CAISEVAGDAGELFF
TRBJ2-3,TRBV12-3/TRBV12-4,CASSGTKSTDTQYF
TRBJ1-5,TRBV5-1,CASSLDHPGQPQHF
TRBJ2-7,TRBV10-3,CATGQGANEQYF
TRBJ2-3,TRBV5-1,CASSLTSGNADTQYF